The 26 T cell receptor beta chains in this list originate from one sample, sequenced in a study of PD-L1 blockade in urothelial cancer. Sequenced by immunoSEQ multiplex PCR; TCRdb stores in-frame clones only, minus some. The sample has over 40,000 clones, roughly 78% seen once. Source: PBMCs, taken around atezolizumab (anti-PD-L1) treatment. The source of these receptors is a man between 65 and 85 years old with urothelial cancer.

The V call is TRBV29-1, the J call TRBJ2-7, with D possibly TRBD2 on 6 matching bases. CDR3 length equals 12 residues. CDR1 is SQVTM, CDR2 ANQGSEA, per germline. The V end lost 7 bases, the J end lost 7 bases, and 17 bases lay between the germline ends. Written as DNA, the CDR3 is TGCAGCGCAACAGGAGGGTCGGAGGAGCAGTACTTC. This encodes CSATGGSEEQYF.

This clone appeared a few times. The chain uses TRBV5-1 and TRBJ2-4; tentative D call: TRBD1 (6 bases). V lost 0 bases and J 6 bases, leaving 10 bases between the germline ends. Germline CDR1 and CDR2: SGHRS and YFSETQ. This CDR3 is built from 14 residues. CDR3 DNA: TGCGCCAGCAGCTTGGTTTCCAGGGGAAACATTCAGTACTTC. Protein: CASSLVSRGNIQYF.

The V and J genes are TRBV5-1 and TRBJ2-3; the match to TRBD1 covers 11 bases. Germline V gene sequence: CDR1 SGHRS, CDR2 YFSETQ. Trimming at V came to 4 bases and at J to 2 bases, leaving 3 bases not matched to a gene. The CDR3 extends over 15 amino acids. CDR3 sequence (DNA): TGCGCCAGCAGCCCGGACAGGGGGCTCACAGATACGCAGTATTTT. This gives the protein CASSPDRGLTDTQYF.

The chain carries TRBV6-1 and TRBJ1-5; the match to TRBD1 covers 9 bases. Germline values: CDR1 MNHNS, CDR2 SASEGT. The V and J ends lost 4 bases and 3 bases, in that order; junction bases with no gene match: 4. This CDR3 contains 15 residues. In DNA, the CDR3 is TGTGCCAGCAGTGGGACAGGGGATCCCAATCAGCCCCAGCATTTT. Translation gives CASSGTGDPNQPQHF.

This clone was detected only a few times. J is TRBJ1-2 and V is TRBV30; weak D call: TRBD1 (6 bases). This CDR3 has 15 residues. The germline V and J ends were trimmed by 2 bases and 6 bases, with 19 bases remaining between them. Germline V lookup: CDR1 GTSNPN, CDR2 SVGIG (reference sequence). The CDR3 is CAWSPYSGDTDGYTF. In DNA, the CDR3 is TGTGCCTGGAGTCCCTACTCAGGGGATACAGATGGCTACACCTTC.

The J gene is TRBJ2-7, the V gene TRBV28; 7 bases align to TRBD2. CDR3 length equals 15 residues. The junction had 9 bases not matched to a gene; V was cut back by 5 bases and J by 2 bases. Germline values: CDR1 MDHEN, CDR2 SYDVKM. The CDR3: CASSPPGGGTYEQYF. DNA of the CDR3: TGTGCCAGCAGTCCTCCGGGAGGCGGGACCTACGAGCAGTACTTC.

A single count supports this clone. This chain's CDR3 is CASSPQRGTEAFF. CDR3 in DNA: TGTGCCAGCAGCCCCCAAAGAGGGACTGAAGCTTTCTTT. V and J are TRBV7-2 and TRBJ1-1; D remains ambiguous. In germline, CDR1 is SGHTA, CDR2 FQGNSA. CDR3 length equals 13 residues. The V end was cut by 5 bases, the J end by 5 bases, with 12 bases between.

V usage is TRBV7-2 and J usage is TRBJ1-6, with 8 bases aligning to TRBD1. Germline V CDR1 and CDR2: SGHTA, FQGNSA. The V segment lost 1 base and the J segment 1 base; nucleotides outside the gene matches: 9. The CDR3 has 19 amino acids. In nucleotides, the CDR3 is TGTGCCAGCAGCTTAGTTCCCAGGGGGCGTGCGTCCTATAATTCACCCCTCCACTTT. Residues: CASSLVPRGRASYNSPLHF. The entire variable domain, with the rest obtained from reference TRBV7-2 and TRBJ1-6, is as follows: GAGVSQSPSNKVTEKGKDVELRCDPISGHTALYWYRQSLGQGLEFLIYFQGNSAPDKSGLPSDRFSAERTGGSVSTLTIQRTQQEDSAVYLCASSLVPRGRASYNSPLHFGNGTRLTVT.

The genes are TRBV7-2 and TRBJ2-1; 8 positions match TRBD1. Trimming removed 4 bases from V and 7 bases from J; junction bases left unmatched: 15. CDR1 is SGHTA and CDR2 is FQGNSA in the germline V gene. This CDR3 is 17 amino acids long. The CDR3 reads CASSSNQPGQVTNEQFF. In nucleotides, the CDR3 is TGTGCCAGCAGCTCTAACCAACCGGGACAGGTGACGAATGAGCAGTTCTTC.

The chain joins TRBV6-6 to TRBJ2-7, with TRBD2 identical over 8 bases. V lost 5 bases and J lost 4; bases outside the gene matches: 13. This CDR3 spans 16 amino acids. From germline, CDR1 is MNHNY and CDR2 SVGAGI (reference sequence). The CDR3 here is CASSGGPAGGGYEQYF. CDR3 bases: TGTGCCAGCAGTGGGGGGCCCGCGGGGGGCGGTTACGAGCAGTACTTC.

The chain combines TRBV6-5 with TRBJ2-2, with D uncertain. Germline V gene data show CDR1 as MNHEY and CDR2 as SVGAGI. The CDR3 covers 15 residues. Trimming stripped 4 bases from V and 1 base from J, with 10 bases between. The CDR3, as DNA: TGTGCCAGCAGTTCTGGCAGGAAGAACACCGGGGAGCTGTTTTTT. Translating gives CASSSGRKNTGELFF.

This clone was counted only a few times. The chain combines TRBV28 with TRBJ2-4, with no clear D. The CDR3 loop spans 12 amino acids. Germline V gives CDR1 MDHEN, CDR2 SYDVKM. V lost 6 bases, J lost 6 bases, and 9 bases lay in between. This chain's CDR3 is CASSISVNIQYF. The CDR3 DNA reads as TGTGCCAGCAGCATTTCGGTAAACATTCAGTACTTC. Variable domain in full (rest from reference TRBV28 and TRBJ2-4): DVKVTQSSRYLVKRTGEKVFLECVQDMDHENMFWYRQDPGLGLRLIYFSYDVKMKEKGDIPEGYSVSREKKERFSLILESASTNQTSMYLCASSISVNIQYFGAGTRLSVL.

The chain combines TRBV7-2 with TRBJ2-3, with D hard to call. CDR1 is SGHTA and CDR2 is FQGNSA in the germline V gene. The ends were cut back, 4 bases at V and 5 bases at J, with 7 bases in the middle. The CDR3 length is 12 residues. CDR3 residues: CASSSRRDTQYF. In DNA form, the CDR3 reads TGTGCCAGCAGCTCCCGGAGAGATACGCAGTATTTT.

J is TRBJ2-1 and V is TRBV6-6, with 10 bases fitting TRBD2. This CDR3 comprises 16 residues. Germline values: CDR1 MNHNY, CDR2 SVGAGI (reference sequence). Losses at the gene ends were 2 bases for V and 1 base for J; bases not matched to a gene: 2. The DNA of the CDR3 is TGTGCCAGCAGTTACGGAGCGGGGGGGTCCTACAATGAGCAGTTCTTC. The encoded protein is CASSYGAGGSYNEQFF.

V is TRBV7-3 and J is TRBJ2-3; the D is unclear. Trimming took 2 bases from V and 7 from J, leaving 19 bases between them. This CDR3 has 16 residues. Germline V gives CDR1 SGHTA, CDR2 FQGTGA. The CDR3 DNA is TGTGCCAGCAGCTTAGAACCTAGTGCCGTTTTTAATACGCAGTATTTT. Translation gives CASSLEPSAVFNTQYF.

The CDR3 sequence: CASRGQGNTGELFF. In DNA, the CDR3 is TGTGCCAGCAGAGGACAGGGGAACACCGGGGAGCTGTTTTTT. The chain joins TRBV5-6 to TRBJ2-2; 8 positions agree with TRBD1. CDR1 and CDR2 (germline): SGHDT, YYEEEE. There are 14 residues in the CDR3. The J segment lost 1 base and the V segment lost 5 bases, leaving 1 base of the junction unmatched.

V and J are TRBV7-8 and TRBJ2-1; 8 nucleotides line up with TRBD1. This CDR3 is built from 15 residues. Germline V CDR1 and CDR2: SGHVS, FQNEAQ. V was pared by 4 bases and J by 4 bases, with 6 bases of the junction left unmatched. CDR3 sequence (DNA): TGTGCCAGCAGCTCCGGAGGACAGGGTTACAATGAGCAGTTCTTC. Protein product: CASSSGGQGYNEQFF.

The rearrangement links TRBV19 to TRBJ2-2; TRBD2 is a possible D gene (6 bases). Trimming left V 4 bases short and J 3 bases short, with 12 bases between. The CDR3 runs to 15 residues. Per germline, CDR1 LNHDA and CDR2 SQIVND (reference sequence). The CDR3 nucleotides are TGTGCCAGTAGTAGGCGGGGTGTGGACACCGGGGAGCTGTTTTTT. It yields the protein CASSRRGVDTGELFF.

In DNA, the CDR3 is TGTGCCAGCAGCGTAGCAGGTGCCAGCTATGGCTACACCTTC. Encoded protein: CASSVAGASYGYTF. The V gene is TRBV9, the J gene TRBJ1-2; unclear D gene. CDR1 is SGDLS, CDR2 YYNGEE, per germline. Deletions cut 0 bases from V and 4 bases from J, with 10 bases between. The CDR3 runs 14 residues.

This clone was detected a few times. This CDR3 is CASSESVEGKEAFF. In DNA form, the CDR3 reads TGCGCCAGCAGTGAGTCAGTAGAGGGAAAAGAAGCTTTCTTT. V usage is TRBV10-1 and J usage is TRBJ1-1; D is ambiguous. Germline CDR1 and CDR2: WNHNN and SYGVQD (reference sequence). There are 14 residues in the CDR3. Trimming removed 0 bases from V and 8 bases from J, with 13 bases in between.

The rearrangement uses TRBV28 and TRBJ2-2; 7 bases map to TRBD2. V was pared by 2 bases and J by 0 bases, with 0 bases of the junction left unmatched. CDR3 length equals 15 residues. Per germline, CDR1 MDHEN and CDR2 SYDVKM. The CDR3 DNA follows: TGTGCCAGCAGTTTAGCGGGAGCGAACACCGGGGAGCTGTTTTTT. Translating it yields CASSLAGANTGELFF. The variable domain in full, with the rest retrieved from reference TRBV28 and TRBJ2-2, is DVKVTQSSRYLVKRTGEKVFLECVQDMDHENMFWYRQDPGLGLRLIYFSYDVKMKEKGDIPEGYSVSREKKERFSLILESASTNQTSMYLCASSLAGANTGELFFGEGSRLTVL.

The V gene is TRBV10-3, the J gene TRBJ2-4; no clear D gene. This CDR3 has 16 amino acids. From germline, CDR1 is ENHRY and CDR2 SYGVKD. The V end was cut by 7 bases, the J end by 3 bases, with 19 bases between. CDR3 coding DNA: TGTGCCATCACTGCCCCCCCAGACTTAATCAAAAACATTCAGTACTTC. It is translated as CAITAPPDLIKNIQYF.

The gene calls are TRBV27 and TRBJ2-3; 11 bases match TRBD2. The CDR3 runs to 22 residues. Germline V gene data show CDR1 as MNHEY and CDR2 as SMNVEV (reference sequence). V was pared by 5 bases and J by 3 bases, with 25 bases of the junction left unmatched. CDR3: CASSPRAGTLGLAERRTDTQYF. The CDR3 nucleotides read TGTGCCAGCAGTCCCCGGGCAGGAACCCTGGGACTAGCGGAAAGAAGAACAGATACGCAGTATTTT.

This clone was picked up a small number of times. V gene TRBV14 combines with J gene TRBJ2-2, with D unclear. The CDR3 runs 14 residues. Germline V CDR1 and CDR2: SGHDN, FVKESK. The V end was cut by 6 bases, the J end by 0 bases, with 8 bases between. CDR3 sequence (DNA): TGTGCCAGCAGGCCACGGGCGAACACCGGGGAGCTGTTTTTT. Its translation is CASRPRANTGELFF. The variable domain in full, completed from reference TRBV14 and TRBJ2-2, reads EAGVTQFPSHSVIEKGQTVTLRCDPISGHDNLYWYRRVMGKEIKFLLHFVKESKQDESGMPNNRFLAERTGGTYSTLKVQPAELEDSGVYFCASRPRANTGELFFGEGSRLTVL.

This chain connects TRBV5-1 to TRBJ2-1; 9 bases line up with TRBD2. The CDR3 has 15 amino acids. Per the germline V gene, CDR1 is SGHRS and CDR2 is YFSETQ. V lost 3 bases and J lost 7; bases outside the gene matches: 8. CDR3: CASSSSGGLRNEQFF. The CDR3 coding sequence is TGCGCCAGCAGCTCAAGCGGGGGGTTGAGGAATGAGCAGTTCTTC.

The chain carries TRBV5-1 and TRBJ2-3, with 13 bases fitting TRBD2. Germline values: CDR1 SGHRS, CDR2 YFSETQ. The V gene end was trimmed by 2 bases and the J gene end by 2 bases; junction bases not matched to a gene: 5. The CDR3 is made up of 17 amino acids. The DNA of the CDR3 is TGCGCCAGCAGCTTCCGGACTAGCGGGGGCCCCACAGATACGCAGTATTTT. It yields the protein CASSFRTSGGPTDTQYF.